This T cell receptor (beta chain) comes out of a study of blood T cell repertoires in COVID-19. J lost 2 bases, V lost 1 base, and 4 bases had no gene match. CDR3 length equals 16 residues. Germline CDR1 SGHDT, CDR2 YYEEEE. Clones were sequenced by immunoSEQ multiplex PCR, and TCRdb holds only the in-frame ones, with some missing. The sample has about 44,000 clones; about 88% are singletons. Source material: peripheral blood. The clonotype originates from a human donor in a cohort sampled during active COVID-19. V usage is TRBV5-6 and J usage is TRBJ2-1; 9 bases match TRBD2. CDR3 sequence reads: CASSLWLAGTYNEQFF. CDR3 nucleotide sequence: TGTGCCAGCAGCTTGTGGCTAGCGGGGACCTACAATGAGCAGTTCTTC.